This entry is about one TCR beta chain. The entry originates in a study of blood T cell repertoires in COVID-19. Looking at the study overall: PBMCs, B-cell-depleted T cells, or T cells provided the cDNA or gDNA that made up the material.

Sequencing used immunoSEQ multiplex PCR; TCRdb keeps in-frame clones, though not all of them. The repertoire holds about 160,000 clones, with less than 85% as singletons. CDR1 and CDR2 from the germline V gene are SGHRS and YFSETQ. The CDR3 length is 17 residues. V lost 7 bases, J lost 5 bases, and 27 bases lay in between. The chain combines TRBV5-1 with TRBJ1-2; D perhaps matches TRBD1 (5 bases). Input material: peripheral blood. The receptor was derived from a human donor with acute or convalescent COVID-19. The donor label of this sample is uncertain. CDR3 nucleotides: TGCGCCAGCGCTTCATCTATCCTCTGGGACGGGAGTTATGGCTACACCTTC. Protein product: CASASSILWDGSYGYTF.